This T cell receptor (beta chain) comes out of a study of PD-1 blockade in classical Hodgkin lymphoma. V lost 2 bases, J lost 5 bases, and 6 bases lay in between. Germline V lookup: CDR1 SGHTA, CDR2 FQGNSA. The CDR3 is 13 amino acids. Patients all relapsed after autologous stem cell transplantation, and there was variation in brentuximab vedotin exposure. Study-wide points: Newly diagnosed patients were reported to exhibit reduced baseline TCR diversity relative to healthy donors.

Sequencing used immunoSEQ multiplex PCR; TCRdb keeps in-frame clones, though not all of them. This table has over 90,000 clones, roughly nine tenths appearing once. This clone was recorded once. Its antigen is unidentified. This TCR came from a human donor with classical Hodgkin lymphoma. Sequences were derived from peripheral blood mononuclear cells (PBMCs), sampled before the second cycle of nivolumab. This chain joins TRBV7-2 and TRBJ2-2, with D unresolved. The CDR3 reads CASSLFWTGELFF. CDR3 DNA: TGTGCCAGCAGCTTATTTTGGACCGGGGAGCTGTTTTTT.